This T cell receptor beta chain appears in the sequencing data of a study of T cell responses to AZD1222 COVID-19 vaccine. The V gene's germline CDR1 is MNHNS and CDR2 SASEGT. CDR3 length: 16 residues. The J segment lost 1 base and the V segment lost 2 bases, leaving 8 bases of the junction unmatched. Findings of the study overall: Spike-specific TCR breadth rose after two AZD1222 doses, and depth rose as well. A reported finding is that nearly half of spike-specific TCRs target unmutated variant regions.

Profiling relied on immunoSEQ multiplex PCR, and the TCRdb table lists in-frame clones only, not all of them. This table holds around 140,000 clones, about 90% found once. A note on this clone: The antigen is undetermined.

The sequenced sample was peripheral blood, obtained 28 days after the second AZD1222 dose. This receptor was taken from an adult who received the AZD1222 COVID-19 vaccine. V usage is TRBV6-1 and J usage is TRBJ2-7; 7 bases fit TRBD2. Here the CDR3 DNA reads TGTGCCAGCAGTGAAACCGGCGGGAGAGGTTCCTACGAGCAGTACTTC. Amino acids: CASSETGGRGSYEQYF.